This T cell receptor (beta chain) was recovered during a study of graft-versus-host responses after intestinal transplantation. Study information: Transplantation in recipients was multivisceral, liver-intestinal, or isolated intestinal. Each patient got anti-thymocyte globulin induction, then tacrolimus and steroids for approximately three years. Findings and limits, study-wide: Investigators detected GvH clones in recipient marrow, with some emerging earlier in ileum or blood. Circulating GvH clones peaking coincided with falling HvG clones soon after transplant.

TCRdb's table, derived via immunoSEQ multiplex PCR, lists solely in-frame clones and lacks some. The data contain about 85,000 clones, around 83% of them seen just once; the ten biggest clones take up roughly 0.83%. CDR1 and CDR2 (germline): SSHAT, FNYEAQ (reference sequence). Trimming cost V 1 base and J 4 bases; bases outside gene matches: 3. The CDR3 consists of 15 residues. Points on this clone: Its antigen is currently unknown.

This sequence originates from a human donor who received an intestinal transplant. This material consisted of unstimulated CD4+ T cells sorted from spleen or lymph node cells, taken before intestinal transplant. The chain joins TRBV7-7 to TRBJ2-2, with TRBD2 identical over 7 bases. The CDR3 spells CASSLVGGITGELFF. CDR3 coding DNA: TGTGCCAGCAGCTTAGTCGGGGGGATCACCGGGGAGCTGTTTTTT.